Below are 24 T cell receptor beta chains sequenced from a single sample in a study of T cell responses to AZD1222 COVID-19 vaccine. TCRdb keeps only in-frame clones here, not all; method: immunoSEQ multiplex PCR. The sample consists of about 140,000 clones, 80% to 95% of them appearing once. The sample here was peripheral blood, taken on day 0 of AZD1222 vaccination. These TCRs come from an adult in good health.

In this sample, this clone turned up once. The chain recombines TRBV11-3 with TRBJ2-3; 11 bases map to TRBD2. Germline CDR1 and CDR2: SGHNT and YENEEA. Trimming removed 5 bases from V and 2 bases from J; junction bases left unmatched: 3. The CDR3 is 15 residues long. The CDR3 DNA reads as TGTGCCAGCAGCCAGGGACTAGCGGCCACAGATACGCAGTATTTT. This gives the protein CASSQGLAATDTQYF.

This sequence joins TRBV6-1 and TRBJ1-4; D might be TRBD1 (5 bases). The CDR3 extends over 14 amino acids. Trimming pared 1 base from V and 5 bases from J, leaving 8 bases between. Germline V gene lookup returns CDR1 MNHNS and CDR2 SASEGT. CDR3 coding DNA: TGTGCCAGCAGTGAAGGGCAGGGAAATGAAAAACTGTTTTTT. Amino acids: CASSEGQGNEKLFF.

The chain couples TRBV9 to TRBJ1-3; D is unresolved. V was pared by 0 bases and J by 6 bases, with 10 bases between. The germline V gene encodes CDR1 SGDLS and CDR2 YYNGEE. The CDR3 length is 14 residues. The CDR3 region is CASSVEERANTIYF. As DNA, the CDR3 is TGTGCCAGCAGCGTAGAGGAAAGGGCAAACACCATATATTTT.

The chain couples TRBV6-2 or TRBV6-3 to TRBJ1-4, with 8 bases identical to TRBD1. J lost 7 bases, V lost 4 bases, and 5 bases had no gene match. This CDR3 spans 14 amino acids. From germline, CDR1 is MNHEY and CDR2 SVGEGT. The CDR3 DNA follows: TGTGCCAGCAGTTCAGGGGGCGCGGGTGAAAAACTGTTTTTT. Residues: CASSSGGAGEKLFF.

J is TRBJ2-1 and V is TRBV6-2 or TRBV6-3; 8 bases fit TRBD1. This CDR3 has 15 amino acids. Per germline, CDR1 MNHEY and CDR2 SVGEGT. Trimming took 5 bases from V and 4 from J; bases not matched to a gene: 7. CDR3 sequence reads: CASSRDTGGYNEQFF. The CDR3 DNA is TGTGCCAGCAGTAGGGACACAGGGGGATACAATGAGCAGTTCTTC.

This chain connects TRBV6-5 to TRBJ2-5, with TRBD1 matching over 9 bases. J was trimmed by 5 bases and V by 11 bases; bases with no gene match: 9. In germline, CDR1 is MNHEY, CDR2 SVGAGI. The CDR3 totals 13 residues. The CDR3 region is CAGSTGGSETQYF. CDR3 in DNA: TGTGCCGGATCGACAGGGGGATCGGAGACCCAGTACTTC.

This clone came up once. The chain is built from TRBV19 and TRBJ1-6, with D possibly TRBD1 on 6 matching bases. The CDR3 is made up of 15 amino acids. Trimming removed 3 bases at V and 11 bases at J, with 17 bases between. CDR1 is LNHDA, CDR2 SQIVND, per germline (reference sequence). CDR3 nucleotides: TGTGCCAGTAGTATCCAGGGGTCAGGGCGAGCACCCCTCCACTTT. It translates to CASSIQGSGRAPLHF.

The V gene is TRBV4-1, the J gene TRBJ2-7; 8 nucleotides align to TRBD1. V was pared by 3 bases and J by 5 bases, with 12 bases of the junction left unmatched. Germline V gives CDR1 MGHRA, CDR2 YSYEKL. The CDR3 covers 16 residues. The CDR3 DNA reads TGCGCCAGCAGCCAGCTCCCAGGGGGCAAGGTGGACGAGCAGTACTTC. Translating gives CASSQLPGGKVDEQYF.

CDR3 loop: CARSLVEPSGSYEQYF. The CDR3, as DNA: TGTGCCAGAAGCTTAGTAGAACCCAGTGGGTCCTACGAGCAGTACTTC. The gene calls are TRBV7-5 and TRBJ2-7. TRBV7-5 is a documented pseudogene. The CDR3 covers 16 residues.

The chain employs TRBV4-1 and TRBJ1-6; 10 positions match TRBD1. The CDR3 is 18 amino acids. V gave up 3 bases and J gave up 7 bases; unmatched junction bases: 12. Germline CDR1 reads MGHRA; CDR2 reads YSYEKL. The CDR3: CASSQHSARDRGNSPLHF. The CDR3 nucleotides read TGCGCCAGCAGCCAGCATTCTGCCCGGGACAGGGGCAATTCACCCCTCCACTTT.

The chain joins TRBV11-1 to TRBJ1-2, with D possibly matching TRBD1 (6 bases). Germline values: CDR1 SGHAT, CDR2 FQDESV (reference sequence). With 5 bases removed from V and 4 bases from J, the gap between germline ends came to 14 bases. The CDR3 is made up of 14 amino acids. The CDR3 sequence is CASSPPRGGYGYTF. CDR3 bases: TGTGCCAGCAGCCCCCCCAGGGGAGGCTATGGCTACACCTTC.

The genes are TRBV6-4 and TRBJ2-1; D possibly matches TRBD1 or TRBD2 (5 bases each). V dropped 1 base and J dropped 5 bases, with 12 bases sitting between them. CDR1 MRHNA and CDR2 SNTAGT come from the germline V gene. The CDR3 loop spans 15 amino acids. CDR3 sequence: CASSDLGTQHNEQFF. The CDR3 region has the DNA TGTGCCAGCAGTGACTTAGGGACCCAACACAATGAGCAGTTCTTC.

The V and J genes are TRBV4-3 and TRBJ1-6; D gene unclear. The CDR3 consists of 16 residues. Trimming removed 1 base from V and 6 bases from J, with 13 bases in between. Germline values: CDR1 LGHNA, CDR2 YSLEER. CDR3 DNA: TGCGCCAGCAGCCAAGTTCTCAGCCCCGGTAATTCACCCCTCCACTTT. It translates to CASSQVLSPGNSPLHF.

The rearrangement links TRBV4-3 to TRBJ1-6, with 8 bases aligning to TRBD1. The CDR3 contains 15 residues. Per germline, CDR1 LGHNA and CDR2 YSLEER. With 4 bases clipped from V and 7 bases from J, the junction kept 6 bases outside the gene matches. The CDR3 DNA is TGCGCCAGCAGCCCCGGACAGGGCGGCAATTCACCCCTCCACTTT. Protein sequence: CASSPGQGGNSPLHF.

This clone was picked up one time. This chain links TRBV5-4 with TRBJ1-5; 7 bases align to TRBD1. Trimming took 4 bases from V and 4 from J; bases not matched to a gene: 2. This CDR3 spans 13 amino acids. Germline V gives CDR1 SGHNT, CDR2 YYREEE (reference sequence). The CDR3 coding sequence is TGTGCCAGCAGCCGGGACAGTAATCAGCCCCAGCATTTT. It translates to CASSRDSNQPQHF.

The chain carries TRBV19 and TRBJ1-2, with a tentative D call TRBD1 (6 bases). This CDR3 region has 14 residues. The germline V and J ends were trimmed by 10 bases and 5 bases, with 20 bases remaining between them. Germline CDR1 and CDR2: LNHDA and SQIVND (reference sequence). The CDR3 region is CATAPGLQGYGYTF. CDR3 coding DNA: TGTGCCACCGCCCCGGGACTTCAGGGGTATGGCTACACCTTC.

The rearrangement joins TRBV5-8 to TRBJ2-7, with 9 nucleotides matching TRBD1. The CDR3 spans 15 residues. The germline V gene has CDR1 SGHTS and CDR2 YDEGEE. Trimming removed 1 base from V and 5 bases from J; junction bases left unmatched: 7. CDR3 nucleotides: TGTGCCAGCAGCTTGACAGGGGGCGCGGGCCACGAGCAGTACTTC. Translation: CASSLTGGAGHEQYF.

The CDR3 spells CASSLIPGVGTEAFF. Written as DNA, the CDR3 is TGTGCCAGCAGCTTAATCCCAGGCGTAGGCACTGAAGCTTTCTTT. The rearrangement uses TRBV7-3 and TRBJ1-1; no reliable D call. Germline V CDR1 and CDR2: SGHTA, FQGTGA. V gave up 1 base and J gave up 4 bases, with 13 bases separating them. CDR3 length: 15 residues.

The genes are TRBV6-5 and TRBJ1-5, with no clear D. The CDR3 contains 14 residues. Germline assignment: CDR1 MNHEY and CDR2 SVGAGI. V shed 6 bases and J shed 0 bases, with 9 bases lying between them. The CDR3 loop reads CASRSSYSNQPQHF. CDR3 coding DNA: TGTGCCAGCAGATCCAGTTATAGCAATCAGCCCCAGCATTTT.

The chain employs TRBV27 and TRBJ1-5; D unclear. V lost 9 bases and J 2 bases, leaving 20 bases between the germline ends. Germline V gene data show CDR1 as MNHEY and CDR2 as SMNVEV (reference sequence). The CDR3 loop spans 16 amino acids. The CDR3 coding sequence is TGTGCCAGAAATCTCCGGACGATAAGGGGCAATCAGCCCCAGCATTTT. Translated, it gives CARNLRTIRGNQPQHF.

V gene TRBV7-6 combines with J gene TRBJ1-5; perhaps TRBD1 as D (5 bases). The CDR3 contains 13 residues. V lost 1 base, J lost 7 bases, and 8 bases lay in between. CDR1 SGHVS and CDR2 FNYEAQ come from the germline V gene. This CDR3 reads CASSLERGQPQHF. Here the CDR3 DNA reads TGTGCCAGCAGCTTAGAGAGGGGCCAGCCCCAGCATTTT.

This clone was observed once. J is TRBJ1-4 and V is TRBV6-2 or TRBV6-3; the D is unclear. V dropped 6 bases and J dropped 5 bases, with 10 bases sitting between them. CDR1 and CDR2 (germline): MNHEY, SVGEGT. The CDR3 consists of 13 residues. CDR3 residues: CASSADHNEKLFF. Here the CDR3 DNA reads TGTGCCAGCAGCGCGGACCACAATGAAAAACTGTTTTTT.

The rearrangement joins TRBV20-1 to TRBJ2-3, with 9 nucleotides matching TRBD2. This CDR3 is 16 amino acids long. After removal of 3 bases from V and 2 bases from J, the junction contained 9 bases not matched to a gene. Germline CDR1 is DFQATT and CDR2 is SNEGSKA (reference sequence). DNA of the CDR3: TGCAGTGCTAGTGGTGTTAGCGGGGGTCCCACAGATACGCAGTATTTT. The encoded protein is CSASGVSGGPTDTQYF.

The rearrangement joins TRBV5-8 to TRBJ1-4; D gene unclear. This CDR3 has 16 amino acids. From germline, CDR1 is SGHTS and CDR2 YDEGEE. Trimming took 2 bases from V and 3 from J, leaving 14 bases between them. CDR3 in amino acids: CASSFLWAGPNEKLFF. CDR3 coding DNA: TGTGCCAGCAGCTTTCTCTGGGCAGGACCTAATGAAAAACTGTTTTTT.